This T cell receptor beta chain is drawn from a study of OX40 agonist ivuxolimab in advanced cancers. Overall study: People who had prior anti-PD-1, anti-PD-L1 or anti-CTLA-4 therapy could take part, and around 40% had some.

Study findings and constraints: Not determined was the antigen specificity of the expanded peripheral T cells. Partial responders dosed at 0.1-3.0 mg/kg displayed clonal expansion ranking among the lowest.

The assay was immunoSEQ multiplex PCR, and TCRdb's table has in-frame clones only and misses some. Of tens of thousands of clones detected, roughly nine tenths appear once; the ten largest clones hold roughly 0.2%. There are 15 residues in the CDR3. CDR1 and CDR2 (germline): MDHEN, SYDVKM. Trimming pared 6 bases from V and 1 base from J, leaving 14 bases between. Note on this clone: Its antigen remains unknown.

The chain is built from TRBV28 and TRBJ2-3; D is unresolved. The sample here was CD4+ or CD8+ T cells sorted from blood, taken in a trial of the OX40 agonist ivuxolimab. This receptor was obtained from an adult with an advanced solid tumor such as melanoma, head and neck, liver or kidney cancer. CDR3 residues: CASSLYSVGTDTQYF. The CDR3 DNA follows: TGTGCCAGCAGCCTATACAGTGTCGGCACAGATACGCAGTATTTT.